These 26 T cell receptor beta chains were all obtained from the same sample, sequenced in a study of tumor-infiltrating lymphocytes in oesophageal squamous cell carcinoma. MiXCR was run by TCRdb on the PCR reads, yielding one entry per CDR3 protein. In the table there are around 15,000 distinct CDR3 sequences, roughly 50% of which are singletons. What was sequenced was esophageal tumor tissue. The receptor source for this set is a male donor with esophageal squamous cell carcinoma.

This clonotype was counted between two and nine times. J is TRBJ2-1 and V is TRBV7-6; weak D call: TRBD2 (6 bases). The CDR3 is made up of 12 amino acids. Germline V gene lookup returns CDR1 SGHVS and CDR2 FNYEAQ. V was trimmed by 5 bases and J by 12 bases, leaving 14 bases between them. CDR3 nucleotides: TGTGCCAGCAGCCCTTCGGGAGAAAGGCAGTTCTTC. Translated: CASSPSGERQFF.

In regard to this clonotype: This could be a read error, since a much larger clone is one nucleotide away. V gene TRBV7-8 combines with J gene TRBJ2-5, with D tentatively TRBD1 (5 bases). TRBJ2-1 matches the DNA end more closely, so the J call is doubtful. Germline V gene sequence: CDR1 SGHVS, CDR2 FQNEAQ. CDR3 length equals 12 residues. The CDR3 DNA reads as TGTGCCAGCAGAACAGGACCCTACGAGCAGTTCTTC. It translates to CASRTGPYEQFF.

Comments on this clonotype: A single base separates this from a much larger clone, so it may be a read error. Here the CDR3 DNA reads TGTGCCAGCAGCCGGACTAGCGGGAACAATGAGCAGTTCTTC. This codes for CASSRTSGNNEQFF. The V and J genes are TRBV12-3 or TRBV12-4 and TRBJ2-1, with TRBD2 matching over 12 bases. The CDR3 has 14 residues. The ends lost 6 bases at V and 5 bases at J; junction bases unmatched: 2.

V usage is TRBV7-3 and J usage is TRBJ2-4; 8 bases align to TRBD2. The J call may be incorrect, as the DNA end agrees better with TRBJ2-1. The CDR3 loop spans 14 amino acids. Germline V lookup: CDR1 SGHTA, CDR2 FQGTGA. CDR3 region: CASSHGGGIVQQFF. CDR3 in DNA: TGTGCCAGCAGCCACGGGGGGGGAATAGTCCAGCAGTTCTTC.

This chain connects TRBV6-5 to TRBJ1-1; D is undetermined. Trimming took off 0 bases at V and 1 base at J, with 6 bases between the two ends. From germline, CDR1 is MNHEY and CDR2 SVGAGI. The CDR3 has 14 residues. The CDR3 protein is CASSYSQRNTEAFF. The CDR3 nucleotides are TGTGCCAGCAGTTACTCGCAGAGGAACACTGAAGCTTTCTTT.

Details on this clonotype: Since the CDR3 does not end with the conserved phenylalanine or tryptophan, this likely comes from a read error. The DNA is omitted, as the CDR3 cannot be located on it reliably, and the CDR3 follows TCRdb's listing. The V call is TRBV5-1, the J call TRBJ2-3; the table calls TRBD1, which could not be checked here. CDR1 is SGHRS, CDR2 YFSETQ, per germline. Ends included, the CDR3 has 17 residues. Here the CDR3 reads CASSLDPTDAYGYTFGS.

This clonotype was picked up a small number of times. The rearrangement uses TRBV7-6 and TRBJ2-3; D uncertain. The end of the DNA fits TRBJ2-7 better, so the J call may be wrong. There are 13 residues in the CDR3. Germline V gene lookup returns CDR1 SGHVS and CDR2 FNYEAQ. CDR3 protein: CASSLAAIYEQYF. In nucleotides, the CDR3 is TGTGCCAGCAGCTTAGCGGCCATTTACGAGCAGTACTTC.

CDR3 in amino acids: CASSQRLYAGNEQFF. In nucleotides, the CDR3 is TGTGCCAGCAGCCAACGTTTATACGCCGGGAATGAGCAGTTCTTC. The chain employs TRBV7-2 and TRBJ2-7; D uncertain. The J call is in doubt because the DNA end fits TRBJ2-1 better. From germline, CDR1 is SGHTA and CDR2 FQGNSA. The CDR3 extends over 15 amino acids.

By sample fraction, this clonotype is medium-sized. This chain links TRBV5-1 with TRBJ2-7, with D tentatively TRBD2 (6 bases). Germline assignment: CDR1 SGHRS and CDR2 YFSETQ. Trimming removed 0 bases at V and 4 bases at J, with 14 bases between. The CDR3 sequence is 15 residues long. The CDR3 sequence: CASSLAYGSLYEQYF. The CDR3 nucleotides are TGCGCCAGCAGCTTGGCGTACGGGAGTCTATACGAGCAGTACTTC.

Comments on this clonotype: The junction shows a germline mismatch at one end, possibly a read error. This CDR3 is CASSLGPAGDNEQFF. CDR3 DNA sequence: TGTGCTAGCAGCTTAGGTCCTGCAGGGGACAATGAGCAGTTCTTC. The rearrangement joins TRBV7-7 to TRBJ2-1; maybe TRBD1 (6 bases). Germline V gives CDR1 SSHAT, CDR2 FNYEAQ (reference sequence). The CDR3 consists of 15 residues.

This clonotype appeared many times. The chain combines TRBV19 with TRBJ2-1; TRBD2 aligns across 10 bases. Germline CDR1 LNHDA, CDR2 SQIVND (reference sequence). Trimming cost V 8 bases and J 8 bases; bases outside gene matches: 12. This CDR3 contains 15 residues. CDR3 bases: TGTGCCAGTTCCAAGGGCCTAGCGGGAGCCCATGAGCAGTTCTTC. The encoded protein is CASSKGLAGAHEQFF.

Note on this clonotype: In this CDR3 the conserved last residue, phenylalanine or tryptophan, is missing, so a read error is likely. The limits of the CDR3 on the DNA are not certain, so only TCRdb's listed CDR3 is given. The rearrangement links TRBV7-2 to TRBJ2-3; the table names TRBD2, a call not compared with the DNA. Per germline, CDR1 SGHTA and CDR2 FQGNSA. The CDR3 is 17 amino acids in total, end residues counted. This chain's CDR3 is CASSLGAGRYNEQFFGP.

The chain combines TRBV27 with TRBJ2-7; 7 positions agree with TRBD2. CDR1 and CDR2 (germline): MNHEY, SMNVEV (reference sequence). The CDR3 contains 14 residues. The ends lost 3 bases at V and 2 bases at J; junction bases unmatched: 4. This CDR3 reads CASSFGGGAYEQYF. CDR3 nucleotides: TGTGCCAGCAGTTTTGGTGGGGGGGCCTACGAGCAGTACTTC.

Within the sample, this clonotype is medium-sized. The chain links TRBV24-1 to TRBJ2-1; TRBD2 is a possible D gene (6 bases). TRBJ2-7 matches the DNA end more closely, so the J call is doubtful. The CDR3 consists of 15 residues. CDR1 is KGHDR, CDR2 SFDVKD, per germline. The CDR3 reads CATSERRDHYNEQYF. CDR3 sequence (DNA): TGTGCCACCAGTGAAAGGCGGGATCACTACAATGAGCAGTACTTC.

The chain uses TRBV7-8 and TRBJ2-7; a possible D gene is TRBD2 (5 bases). Judging by the DNA end, TRBJ2-1 fits better; the J call may be wrong. Looked up from germline, CDR1 is SGHVS and CDR2 is FQNEAQ. The CDR3 extends over 11 amino acids. This CDR3 is CASSFQEVQFF. The CDR3 DNA sequence: TGTGCCAGCAGTTTCCAGGAGGTCCAGTTCTTC.

The rearrangement uses TRBV27 and TRBJ2-5; 7 bases match TRBD1. CDR1 MNHEY and CDR2 SMNVEV come from the germline V gene (reference sequence). The CDR3 extends over 17 amino acids. V shed 6 bases and J 2 bases; nucleotides not matched to a gene: 15. The CDR3 DNA follows: TGTGCCAGCAGACCGAATGGACAGGAGTGGGGGCAAGAGACCCAGTACTTC. Translating gives CASRPNGQEWGQETQYF.

This sequence joins TRBV7-6 and TRBJ2-7; 8 bases are shared with TRBD2. This CDR3 has 14 residues. The V segment lost 2 bases and the J segment 6 bases; nucleotides outside the gene matches: 6. Per the germline V gene, CDR1 is SGHVS and CDR2 is FNYEAQ. In nucleotides, the CDR3 is TGTGCCAGCAGCTTAAACTTCGGGACTAGCGAGCAGTACTTC. Translation gives CASSLNFGTSEQYF.

V usage is TRBV10-3 and J usage is TRBJ2-1; the D gene is possibly TRBD2 (5 bases). CDR3 length: 15 residues. CDR1 and CDR2 from the germline V gene are ENHRY and SYGVKD. The ends were cut back, 6 bases at V and 5 bases at J, with 17 bases in the middle. The CDR3 here is CAIRRREGLDNEQFF. CDR3 nucleotides: TGTGCCATCAGACGCCGGGAAGGCCTTGACAATGAGCAGTTCTTC.

This clonotype is medium-sized within its sample. The V gene is TRBV11-1, the J gene TRBJ1-1, with D hard to call. Germline V gene data show CDR1 as SGHAT and CDR2 as FQDESV (reference sequence). The length of the CDR3 is 14 residues. V was clipped by 0 bases and J by 2 bases, with 7 bases between them. CDR3 nucleotide sequence: TGTGCCAGCAGCTTAGCCGAATTCAACACTGAAGCTTTCTTT. It codes for CASSLAEFNTEAFF.

The table lists this clonotype with a few counts. The genes are TRBV5-1 and TRBJ2-7; 7 nucleotides align to TRBD2. Germline lookup yields CDR1 SGHRS and CDR2 YFSETQ. The CDR3 extends over 13 amino acids. Unmatched junction bases numbered 7, after V lost 3 bases and J lost 7 bases. The CDR3 is CASSSGGSGEQYF. CDR3 in DNA: TGCGCCAGCAGCTCGGGAGGTAGCGGAGAGCAGTACTTC. Full variable domain (rest looked up from reference TRBV5-1 and TRBJ2-7): KAGVTQTPRYLIKTRGQQVTLSCSPISGHRSVSWYQQTPGQGLQFLFEYFSETQRNKGNFPGRFSGRQFSNSRSEMNVSTLELGDSALYLCASSSGGSGEQYFGPGTRLTVT.

The genes are TRBV12-3 or TRBV12-4 and TRBJ2-6, with 11 bases lining up with TRBD1. CDR3 length: 16 residues. J was trimmed by 0 bases and V by 10 bases; bases with no gene match: 5. CDR3: CATSGTGGSGANVLTF. As DNA, the CDR3 is TGTGCCACCTCCGGGACAGGGGGCTCTGGGGCCAACGTCCTGACTTTC.

The chain employs TRBV6-2 or TRBV6-3 and TRBJ2-3; D is possibly TRBD2 (7 bases). The CDR3 consists of 17 residues. With 5 bases removed from V and 5 bases from J, the gap between germline ends came to 23 bases. Germline V lookup: CDR1 MNHEY, CDR2 SVGEGT. Here the CDR3 reads CASSPQLGGAKRDTQYF. The CDR3 region has the DNA TGTGCCAGCAGTCCTCAGTTGGGGGGGGCTAAGAGAGATACGCAGTATTTT.

At least ten counts were recorded for this clonotype. J is TRBJ2-7 and V is TRBV12-3 or TRBV12-4; the match to TRBD2 covers 13 bases. J gave up 3 bases and V 4 bases, and 0 bases lay outside the gene matches. This CDR3 has 14 amino acids. The CDR3 is CASSWTSGGYEQYF. The CDR3 nucleotides read TGTGCCAGCAGTTGGACTAGCGGGGGCTACGAGCAGTACTTC.

As regards this clonotype: Lacking the conserved final phenylalanine or tryptophan, this CDR3 likely reflects a read error. The DNA is left out, because the CDR3 cannot be placed on it with certainty; the CDR3 is given as TCRdb lists it. The V and J genes are TRBV19 and TRBJ2-5; the tabulated D call, TRBD1, remains unverified against the DNA. Including both end residues, the CDR3 is 18 amino acids long. Germline assignment: CDR1 LNHDA and CDR2 SQIVND (reference sequence). CDR3 sequence reads: CASRNEVGQGYYGYTFGS.

Ten or more counts support this clonotype. CDR3: CASSLDGSSYNEQFF. CDR3 DNA sequence: TGTGCCAGCAGCCTCGACGGAAGCTCCTACAATGAGCAGTTCTTC. The V call is TRBV7-2, the J call TRBJ2-1; no reliable D call. V dropped 5 bases and J dropped 0 bases, with 11 bases sitting between them. Germline CDR1 reads SGHTA; CDR2 reads FQGNSA. The CDR3 sequence is 15 residues long.

The V and J genes are TRBV7-6 and TRBJ2-1; possibly TRBD2 for D (5 bases). Germline lookup yields CDR1 SGHVS and CDR2 FNYEAQ. CDR3 size: 15 residues. Trimming cost V 5 bases and J 0 bases, with 11 bases left between them. CDR3 sequence: CASSPAGFSYNEQFF. CDR3 bases: TGTGCCAGCAGCCCCGCGGGCTTCTCCTACAATGAGCAGTTCTTC.